The 15 T cell receptor beta chains below were found in one sample sequenced in a study of blood T cell repertoires in COVID-19. Clones were sequenced by immunoSEQ multiplex PCR, and TCRdb holds only the in-frame ones, with some missing. The sample yields 150,000 or so clones, 90% to 95% seen once. Sequencing was performed on peripheral blood. Receptors were obtained from a woman between 45 and 60 years old with acute or convalescent COVID-19.

The gene calls are TRBV9 and TRBJ1-1; D ambiguous. Germline values: CDR1 SGDLS, CDR2 YYNGEE. The CDR3 has 13 residues. Trimming pared 4 bases from V and 2 bases from J, leaving 9 bases between. CDR3 bases: TGTGCCAGCAGCCCTGGAGCTAACACTGAAGCTTTCTTT. Translating gives CASSPGANTEAFF.

Notes on this clone: The junction departs from the called germline gene at one end, perhaps through a read error. The chain uses TRBV4-2 and TRBJ1-3; tentatively, D is TRBD1 (6 bases). This CDR3 spans 15 amino acids. Germline CDR1 is LGHNA and CDR2 is YNFKEQ. The CDR3 DNA follows: TGTGCCAGCAGGCAAGGCACAGGGAGCGGAAACACCATATATTTT. It specifies CASRQGTGSGNTIYF.

V gene TRBV30 combines with J gene TRBJ1-1, with TRBD1 matching over 8 bases. The CDR3 runs 14 residues. In germline, CDR1 is GTSNPN, CDR2 SVGIG (reference sequence). V was pared by 0 bases and J by 5 bases, with 5 bases of the junction left unmatched. Here the CDR3 reads CAWSVQGVVTEAFF. For the CDR3, the DNA is TGTGCCTGGAGTGTACAGGGGGTGGTAACTGAAGCTTTCTTT.

The genes are TRBV7-3 and TRBJ1-2; D is unclear. V lost 2 bases and J lost 12, with 16 bases in between. Germline V gene data show CDR1 as SGHTA and CDR2 as FQGTGA. This CDR3 spans 13 amino acids. The CDR3 DNA sequence: TGTGCCAGCAGCTTAGAGGCACAAGACCCTCACACCTTC. Amino acid sequence: CASSLEAQDPHTF.

The chain links TRBV9 to TRBJ2-1, with 10 bases matching TRBD2. This CDR3 is 15 amino acids long. The ends lost 0 bases at V and 7 bases at J; junction bases unmatched: 4. The V gene's germline CDR1 is SGDLS and CDR2 YYNGEE. The chain's CDR3 is CASSVDGTSVNEQFF. Written as DNA, the CDR3 is TGTGCCAGCAGCGTAGATGGGACTAGCGTTAATGAGCAGTTCTTC.

The chain joins TRBV5-4 to TRBJ2-3; 8 bases agree with TRBD1. The germline gives CDR1 SGHNT, CDR2 YYREEE (reference sequence). Losses at the gene ends were 4 bases for V and 2 bases for J; bases not matched to a gene: 9. The CDR3 extends over 16 amino acids. For the CDR3, the DNA is TGTGCCAGCAGCCCTGGACAGGGAATGGACACAGATACGCAGTATTTT. Its translation is CASSPGQGMDTDTQYF. Complete variable domain (other parts from reference TRBV5-4 and TRBJ2-3): ETGVTQSPTHLIKTRGQQVTLRCSSQSGHNTVSWYQQALGQGPQFIFQYYREEENGRGNFPPRFSGLQFPNYSSELNVNALELDDSALYLCASSPGQGMDTDTQYFGPGTRLTVL.

The CDR3 region is CASSFTQDQPQHF. The CDR3, as DNA: TGTGCCAGCAGCTTTACCCAGGATCAGCCCCAGCATTTT. V is TRBV4-2 and J is TRBJ1-5, with no clear D. Trimming took off 5 bases at V and 5 bases at J, with 10 bases between the two ends. The germline CDR1 and CDR2 sequences are LGHNA and YNFKEQ. The CDR3 spans 13 residues.

This chain uses TRBV27 with TRBJ1-6, with D tentatively TRBD1 (6 bases). This CDR3 comprises 15 residues. The germline V gene encodes CDR1 MNHEY and CDR2 SMNVEV (reference sequence). V lost 8 bases to trimming and J lost 8 bases, with 19 bases between them. The CDR3 DNA reads as TGTGCCAGCCCTTGGCCGCAGGGGTTGGATTCACCCCTCCACTTT. Translated, it gives CASPWPQGLDSPLHF.

V usage is TRBV10-3 and J usage is TRBJ2-2; D is uncertain. Trimming shortened V by 3 bases and J by 5 bases, and 13 bases separated the two germline ends. The CDR3 runs 15 residues. CDR1 is ENHRY, CDR2 SYGVKD, per germline. The CDR3: CAISERVVRTGELFF. In DNA, the CDR3 is TGTGCCATCAGTGAACGGGTTGTACGGACCGGGGAGCTGTTTTTT.

J is TRBJ2-1 and V is TRBV5-1, with 8 nucleotides matching TRBD2. The V gene's germline CDR1 is SGHRS and CDR2 YFSETQ. The CDR3 sequence is 14 residues long. The trim removed 7 bases at V and 2 bases at J, leaving 5 bases unmatched. The chain's CDR3 is CASVLSGTYNEQFF. CDR3 DNA: TGCGCCAGCGTTCTTAGCGGGACCTACAATGAGCAGTTCTTC.

This clone was counted once. The chain links TRBV5-1 to TRBJ1-2, with a weak D call TRBD1 (6 bases). V was clipped by 0 bases and J by 8 bases, with 11 bases between them. Germline CDR1 reads SGHRS; CDR2 reads YFSETQ. The CDR3 sequence is 13 residues long. The CDR3 coding sequence is TGCGCCAGCAGCTTGGCAGGGGAGAGGGGCTACACCTTC. Translated, it gives CASSLAGERGYTF.

The V and J genes are TRBV28 and TRBJ1-6, with 8 bases that match TRBD1. The CDR3 is 13 residues long. The germline V gene encodes CDR1 MDHEN and CDR2 SYDVKM. V shed 9 bases and J 7 bases; nucleotides not matched to a gene: 5. CDR3 DNA: TGTGCCAGTCACAGGGGGATGAATTCACCCCTCCACTTT. Translated, it gives CASHRGMNSPLHF.

The genes are TRBV27 and TRBJ1-6; 8 bases fit TRBD1. This CDR3 is 14 amino acids long. Germline assignment: CDR1 MNHEY and CDR2 SMNVEV (reference sequence). With 4 bases clipped from V and 6 bases from J, the junction kept 2 bases outside the gene matches. Here the CDR3 reads CASSSDRVNSPLHF. CDR3 DNA sequence: TGTGCCAGCAGTTCGGACAGGGTTAATTCACCCCTCCACTTT.

The rearrangement links TRBV13 to TRBJ1-5; 8 nucleotides match TRBD1. The germline CDR1 and CDR2 sequences are PRHDT and FYEKMQ (reference sequence). V dropped 5 bases and J dropped 7; count of bases not matched to a gene: 7. The CDR3 loop spans 14 amino acids. The CDR3 DNA reads as TGTGCCAGCAGCGCCGGACAGGGTGGCCAGCCCCAGCATTTT. Its translation: CASSAGQGGQPQHF.

The V gene is TRBV10-3, the J gene TRBJ2-7; 10 bases map to TRBD1. The trim removed 6 bases at V and 6 bases at J, leaving 5 bases unmatched. The CDR3 is 13 residues long. Per germline, CDR1 ENHRY and CDR2 SYGVKD. CDR3 sequence (DNA): TGTGCCATCAGCGGGACAGGGGACGGCGAGCAGTACTTC. Translated, it gives CAISGTGDGEQYF.